These 23 T cell receptor beta chains came from one sample sequenced in a study of T cell changes during pregnancy in multiple sclerosis. Assay: immunoSEQ multiplex PCR; the TCRdb copy retains only in-frame clones and omits some. Seen here are tens of thousands of clones, more than 85% observed once, and the top ten hold around 0.58%. Specimen: CD4+ T cells from peripheral blood mononuclear cells, collected in the third trimester of pregnancy. The origin of the receptors is a female donor with multiple sclerosis, enrolled in a pregnancy study.

CDR3 sequence: CASSYPGVNYGYTF. The CDR3 DNA reads TGTGCCAGCAGCTACCCAGGTGTCAACTATGGCTACACCTTC. The chain couples TRBV7-2 to TRBJ1-2; D gene ambiguous. The CDR3 contains 14 residues. From germline, CDR1 is SGHTA and CDR2 FQGNSA. The germline V and J ends were trimmed by 4 bases and 2 bases, with 11 bases remaining between them.

The J gene is TRBJ1-2, the V gene TRBV11-1, with TRBD1 matching 7 bases. Germline V lookup: CDR1 SGHAT, CDR2 FQDESV (reference sequence). V lost 5 bases to trimming and J lost 6 bases; unmatched junction nucleotides: 12. This CDR3 has 15 amino acids. This CDR3 reads CASSQARQGKDGYTF. The CDR3 nucleotides are TGTGCCAGCAGCCAGGCCCGACAGGGCAAGGATGGCTACACCTTC.

The chain is built from TRBV7-2 and TRBJ2-1; TRBD1 is a possible D gene (6 bases). This CDR3 comprises 17 residues. Trimming took 1 base from V and 9 from J, leaving 22 bases between them. The germline CDR1 and CDR2 sequences are SGHTA and FQGNSA. CDR3 amino acids: CASSLGSILVGAGEQFF. The CDR3 DNA reads as TGTGCCAGCAGCTTAGGATCGATTTTGGTGGGGGCGGGTGAGCAGTTCTTC.

The rearrangement joins TRBV7-3 to TRBJ2-4; the D gene is possibly TRBD1 (5 bases). The germline CDR1 and CDR2 sequences are SGHTA and FQGTGA. The CDR3 spans 13 residues. Trimming removed 5 bases at V and 11 bases at J, with 16 bases between. The CDR3: CASSADIVSVQYF. CDR3 sequence (DNA): TGTGCCAGCAGCGCGGACATCGTATCGGTTCAGTACTTC.

The chain combines TRBV5-1 with TRBJ2-5, with 9 nucleotides matching TRBD2. V lost 4 bases, J lost 4 bases, and 5 bases stayed unmatched. CDR1 is SGHRS, CDR2 YFSETQ, per germline. The CDR3 runs 14 residues. CDR3 loop: CASSPVAGVETQYF. CDR3 nucleotides: TGCGCCAGCAGCCCGGTAGCGGGAGTAGAGACCCAGTACTTC.

The rearrangement joins TRBV25-1 to TRBJ1-4; 7 bases line up with TRBD1. Trimming removed 2 bases from V and 8 bases from J; junction bases left unmatched: 8. The CDR3 runs to 15 residues. CDR1 MGHDK and CDR2 SYGVNS come from the germline V gene. The CDR3 spells CASSELQGVDEKLFF. As DNA, the CDR3 is TGTGCCAGCAGTGAACTTCAGGGGGTGGACGAAAAACTGTTTTTT.

V is TRBV7-3 and J is TRBJ1-1; D remains unclear. Trimming stripped 5 bases from V and 2 bases from J, with 9 bases between. The length of the CDR3 is 13 residues. Germline CDR1 SGHTA, CDR2 FQGTGA. The CDR3 protein is CASSLSGNTEAFF. The CDR3, as DNA: TGTGCCAGCAGCCTCAGTGGTAACACTGAAGCTTTCTTT.

The chain has TRBV21-1 and TRBJ2-6; the table's D gene call, TRBD1, was not cross checked with the DNA. TRBV21-1 constitutes a pseudogene. CDR3 size: 15 residues. In DNA form, the CDR3 reads TGTGCCAGCAGCGGACAACAAAGTCGGGCCAACGTCCTGACTTTC. As protein: CASSGQQSRANVLTF.

CDR3 in DNA: TGCAGCGTGACCCGCCGGGGTTACGAGCAGTACTTC. It codes for CSVTRRGYEQYF. The chain links TRBV29-1 to TRBJ2-7; TRBD2 is a possible D gene (5 bases). With 6 bases removed from V and 4 bases from J, the gap between germline ends came to 13 bases. This CDR3 has 12 residues. Germline V gene sequence: CDR1 SQVTM, CDR2 ANQGSEA.

This CDR3 reads CASRPGQGDEKLFF. The CDR3 DNA reads TGCGCCAGCAGGCCGGGACAGGGAGATGAAAAACTGTTTTTT. The chain employs TRBV5-1 and TRBJ1-4; 9 positions agree with TRBD1. Trimming cost V 5 bases and J 6 bases; bases outside gene matches: 5. Germline-derived CDR1 and CDR2 are SGHRS and YFSETQ. The CDR3 is made up of 14 amino acids.

The V and J genes are TRBV18 and TRBJ2-5; 7 positions match TRBD1. This CDR3 is 16 amino acids long. The germline CDR1 and CDR2 sequences are KGHSH and LQKENI. Losses at the gene ends were 3 bases for V and 2 bases for J; bases not matched to a gene: 9. CDR3 loop: CASSPTVGQQQETQYF. As DNA, the CDR3 is TGTGCCAGCTCACCGACAGTGGGACAGCAACAAGAGACCCAGTACTTC.

The chain recombines TRBV11-1 with TRBJ1-1, with D unclear. This CDR3 contains 11 residues. Trimming removed 2 bases from V and 8 bases from J, with 6 bases in between. The germline CDR1 and CDR2 sequences are SGHAT and FQDESV (reference sequence). The CDR3 loop reads CASSLPGEAFF. CDR3 nucleotides: TGTGCCAGCAGCTTACCAGGAGAAGCTTTCTTT.

The rearrangement joins TRBV2 to TRBJ1-2; maybe TRBD1 (6 bases). CDR3 length equals 14 residues. Between the trimmed V and J ends, which lost 1 base and 7 bases, there was a span of 13 bases. CDR1 is SNHLY and CDR2 is FYNNEI in the germline V gene. DNA for the CDR3: TGTGCCAGCAGTGAAGGGCAGGGGTTCGGTGGCTACACCTTC. It encodes CASSEGQGFGGYTF. The variable domain in full, completed from reference TRBV2 and TRBJ1-2, reads EPEVTQTPSHQVTQMGQEVILRCVPISNHLYFYWYRQILGQKVEFLVSFYNNEISEKSEIFDDQFSVERPDGSNFTLKIRSTKLEDSAMYFCASSEGQGFGGYTFGSGTRLTVV.

The DNA for the CDR3 is TGCGCCAGCAGCCAAGGTTATAGCAATCAGCCCCAGCATTTT. Translating gives CASSQGYSNQPQHF. V and J are TRBV4-3 and TRBJ1-5; no clear D. Germline CDR1 and CDR2: LGHNA and YSLEER. CDR3 size: 14 residues. Trimming pared 1 base from V and 0 bases from J, leaving 4 bases between.

This sequence joins TRBV7-3 and TRBJ2-1; TRBD2 matches at 10 bases. This CDR3 has 14 residues. The V gene's germline CDR1 is SGHTA and CDR2 FQGTGA. V dropped 2 bases and J dropped 14; count of bases not matched to a gene: 9. CDR3 DNA: TGTGCCAGCAGCTTAGTGACTAGCGGGCCTCCTGAGTTCTTC. Protein product: CASSLVTSGPPEFF.

The CDR3 spells CASTRGGQGYSRGYGYTF. DNA of the CDR3: TGTGCCAGCACCAGGGGGGGACAGGGTTACTCCCGGGGCTATGGCTACACCTTC. This sequence joins TRBV5-4 and TRBJ1-2; 9 positions match TRBD1. CDR1 is SGHNT and CDR2 is YYREEE in the germline V gene (reference sequence). The CDR3 is 18 residues long. The V segment lost 6 bases and the J segment 4 bases; nucleotides outside the gene matches: 19. The variable domain in full, completed from reference TRBV5-4 and TRBJ1-2, reads ETGVTQSPTHLIKTRGQQVTLRCSSQSGHNTVSWYQQALGQGPQFIFQYYREEENGRGNFPPRFSGLQFPNYSSELNVNALELDDSALYLCASTRGGQGYSRGYGYTFGSGTRLTVV.

This chain's CDR3 is CASSEKTGLKQYF. The CDR3 coding sequence is TGTGCCAGCAGTGAAAAGACAGGACTTAAGCAGTACTTC. The chain joins TRBV6-1 to TRBJ2-7, with a possible D match to TRBD1 (6 bases). CDR3 length equals 13 residues. The germline V and J ends were trimmed by 2 bases and 8 bases, with 13 bases remaining between them. Germline V gene lookup returns CDR1 MNHNS and CDR2 SASEGT.

The rearrangement joins TRBV29-1 to TRBJ2-7, with TRBD1 matching over 7 bases. Trimming removed 5 bases from V and 4 bases from J; junction bases left unmatched: 14. This CDR3 contains 15 residues. Germline CDR1 is SQVTM and CDR2 is ANQGSEA. In nucleotides, the CDR3 is TGCAGCGTTAGAGGGGTCGGGACAGAAATTTACGAGCAGTACTTC. It is translated as CSVRGVGTEIYEQYF.

V gene TRBV2 combines with J gene TRBJ2-1, with TRBD1 matching over 7 bases. The CDR3 is made up of 14 amino acids. Trimming removed 4 bases from V and 4 bases from J; junction bases left unmatched: 4. Per the germline V gene, CDR1 is SNHLY and CDR2 is FYNNEI. The CDR3 reads CASSAVTGYNEQFF. For the CDR3, the DNA is TGTGCCAGCAGTGCCGTGACAGGGTACAATGAGCAGTTCTTC.

The chain has TRBV18 and TRBJ2-1; 12 positions agree with TRBD2. Germline-derived CDR1 and CDR2 are KGHSH and LQKENI. CDR3 length: 15 amino acids. V trimming: 4 bases; J trimming: 4 bases; junction bases outside the gene matches: 2. CDR3 bases: TGTGCCAGCTCACGGACTAGCGGGACTTACAATGAGCAGTTCTTC. This sequence encodes CASSRTSGTYNEQFF.

The chain joins TRBV27 to TRBJ2-2; tentatively, D is TRBD2 (5 bases). V was clipped by 5 bases and J by 4 bases, with 14 bases between them. The CDR3 is 15 residues long. Germline CDR1 is MNHEY and CDR2 is SMNVEV (reference sequence). CDR3 in DNA: TGTGCCAGCAGTCCCCTCGGCGGGTCCACCGGGGAGCTGTTTTTT. This codes for CASSPLGGSTGELFF.

This clone is a singleton in its sample. V usage is TRBV28 and J usage is TRBJ2-1; the D is unclear. This CDR3 spans 16 amino acids. Germline CDR1 and CDR2: MDHEN and SYDVKM. With 5 bases removed from V and 0 bases from J, the gap between germline ends came to 14 bases. CDR3 bases: TGTGCCAGCAGTCCGATGGGCCCGAGCTCCTACAATGAGCAGTTCTTC. As protein: CASSPMGPSSYNEQFF.

The CDR3 nucleotides read TGTGCCAGCAGCTTAACTAGCGGGCTCTACAATGAGCAGTTCTTC. It specifies CASSLTSGLYNEQFF. This chain links TRBV6-5 with TRBJ2-1; 9 nucleotides line up with TRBD2. J lost 3 bases, V lost 6 bases, and 6 bases had no gene match. Per germline, CDR1 MNHEY and CDR2 SVGAGI. The CDR3 sequence is 15 residues long.